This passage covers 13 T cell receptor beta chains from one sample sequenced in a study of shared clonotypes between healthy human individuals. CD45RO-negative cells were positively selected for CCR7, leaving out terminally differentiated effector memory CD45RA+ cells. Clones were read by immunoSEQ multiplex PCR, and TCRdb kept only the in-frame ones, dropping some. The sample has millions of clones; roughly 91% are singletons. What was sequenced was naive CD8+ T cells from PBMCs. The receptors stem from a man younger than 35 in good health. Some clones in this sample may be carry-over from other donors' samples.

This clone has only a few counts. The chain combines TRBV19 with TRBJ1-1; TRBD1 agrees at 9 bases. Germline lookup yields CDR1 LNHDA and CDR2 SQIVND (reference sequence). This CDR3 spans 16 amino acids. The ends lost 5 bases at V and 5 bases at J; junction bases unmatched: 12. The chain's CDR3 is CASSLRQGDRRTEAFF. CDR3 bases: TGTGCCAGTAGTTTGAGACAGGGGGACAGGAGGACTGAAGCTTTCTTT.

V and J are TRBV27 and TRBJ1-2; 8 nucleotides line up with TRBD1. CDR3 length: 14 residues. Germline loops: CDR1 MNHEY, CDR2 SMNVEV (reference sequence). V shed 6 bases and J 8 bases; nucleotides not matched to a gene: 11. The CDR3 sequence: CASSPTGAAVGYTF. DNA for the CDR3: TGTGCCAGCAGCCCGACAGGGGCGGCGGTCGGCTACACCTTC.

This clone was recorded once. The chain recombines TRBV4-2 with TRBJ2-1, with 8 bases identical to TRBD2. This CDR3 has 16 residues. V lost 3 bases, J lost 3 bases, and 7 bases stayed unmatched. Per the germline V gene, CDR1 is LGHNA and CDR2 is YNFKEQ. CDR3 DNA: TGTGCCAGCAGCCACACTAGCGGAGCGAGCTACAATGAGCAGTTCTTC. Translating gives CASSHTSGASYNEQFF.

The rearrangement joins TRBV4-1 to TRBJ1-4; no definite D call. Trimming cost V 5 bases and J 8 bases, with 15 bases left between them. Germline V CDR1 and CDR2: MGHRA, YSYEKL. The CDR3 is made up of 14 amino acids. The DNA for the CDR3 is TGCGCCAGCAGCGGCGCGGTCTACCCAGAAAAACTGTTTTTT. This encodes CASSGAVYPEKLFF.

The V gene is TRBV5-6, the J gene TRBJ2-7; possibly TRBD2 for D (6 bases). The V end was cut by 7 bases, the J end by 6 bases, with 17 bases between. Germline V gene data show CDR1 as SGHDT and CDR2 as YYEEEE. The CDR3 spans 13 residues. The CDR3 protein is CASAPRWRGEQYF. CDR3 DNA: TGTGCCAGCGCACCCAGGTGGCGGGGCGAGCAGTACTTC.

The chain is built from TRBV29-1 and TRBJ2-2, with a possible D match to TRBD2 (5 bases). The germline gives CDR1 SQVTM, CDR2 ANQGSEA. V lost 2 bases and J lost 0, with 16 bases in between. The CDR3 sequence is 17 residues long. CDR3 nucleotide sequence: TGCAGCGTTGAACTCACGGCTAGCCTCGCGAACACCGGGGAGCTGTTTTTT. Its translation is CSVELTASLANTGELFF.

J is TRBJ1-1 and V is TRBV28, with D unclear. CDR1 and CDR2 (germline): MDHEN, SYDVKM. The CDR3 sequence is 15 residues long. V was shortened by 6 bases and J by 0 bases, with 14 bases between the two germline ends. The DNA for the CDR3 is TGTGCCAGCAGGGGATTCGGACTCCTGAACACTGAAGCTTTCTTT. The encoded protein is CASRGFGLLNTEAFF.

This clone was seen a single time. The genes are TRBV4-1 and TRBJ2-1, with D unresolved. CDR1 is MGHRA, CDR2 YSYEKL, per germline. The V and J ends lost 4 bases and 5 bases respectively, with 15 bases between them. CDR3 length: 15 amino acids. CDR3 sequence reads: CASSRPTRADNEQFF. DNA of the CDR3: TGCGCCAGCAGCCGACCTACCCGGGCCGACAATGAGCAGTTCTTC.

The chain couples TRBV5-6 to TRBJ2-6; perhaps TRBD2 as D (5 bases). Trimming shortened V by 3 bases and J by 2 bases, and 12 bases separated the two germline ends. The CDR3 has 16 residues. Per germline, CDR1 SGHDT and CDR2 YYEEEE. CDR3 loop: CASSSTSLAGANVLTF. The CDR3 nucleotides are TGTGCCAGCAGCTCCACTAGTTTGGCTGGGGCCAACGTCCTGACTTTC.

The DNA of the CDR3 is TGTGCCAGCGGATACAGGACAGTCACTGGGAAAAACATTCAGTACTTC. Residues: CASGYRTVTGKNIQYF. V usage is TRBV28 and J usage is TRBJ2-4; perhaps TRBD1 as D (6 bases). This CDR3 is 16 amino acids long. Germline CDR1 MDHEN, CDR2 SYDVKM. Trimming removed 8 bases at V and 4 bases at J, with 21 bases between.

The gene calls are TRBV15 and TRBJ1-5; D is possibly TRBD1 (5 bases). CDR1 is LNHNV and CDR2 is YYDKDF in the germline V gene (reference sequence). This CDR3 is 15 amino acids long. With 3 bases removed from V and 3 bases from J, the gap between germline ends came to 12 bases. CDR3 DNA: TGTGCCACCAGCAGTGGGGGGGGTTACAATCAGCCCCAGCATTTT. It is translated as CATSSGGGYNQPQHF.

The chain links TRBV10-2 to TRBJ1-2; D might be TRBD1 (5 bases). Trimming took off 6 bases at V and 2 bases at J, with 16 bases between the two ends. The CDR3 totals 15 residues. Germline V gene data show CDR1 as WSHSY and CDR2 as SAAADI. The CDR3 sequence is CASRGIRDTNYGYTF. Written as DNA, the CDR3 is TGCGCCAGCAGGGGGATCAGGGATACCAACTATGGCTACACCTTC.

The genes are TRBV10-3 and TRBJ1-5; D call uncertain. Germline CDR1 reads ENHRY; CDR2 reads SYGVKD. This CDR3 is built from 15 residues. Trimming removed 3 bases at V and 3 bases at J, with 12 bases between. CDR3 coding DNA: TGTGCCATCAGTGAAGCGGGTAGGCTCAATCAGCCCCAGCATTTT. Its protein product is CAISEAGRLNQPQHF.